Listed below are T cell receptor beta chains from one sample, sequenced in a study of shared clonotypes between healthy human individuals. Profiled with immunoSEQ multiplex PCR; TCRdb holds only in-frame clones, not every one. The table includes 2 million to 2.5 million clones, about 95% detected once. Sequencing was performed on naive CD8+ T cells sorted from blood. The receptors were gathered from a young man in good health. Each CDR3 is given with its conserved first and last residue. Each record gives: V gene, D gene, J gene, CDR3 protein. D genes are given only for firm matches.

TRBV13,TRBD1,TRBJ1-6,CASSPGQGVSPLHF
TRBV6-1,-,TRBJ2-4,CASSERDLQYF
TRBV7-6,-,TRBJ2-7,CASSLGSVYEQYF
TRBV5-8,-,TRBJ1-1,CASRGRRAPQNTEAFF
TRBV4-3,TRBD2,TRBJ2-1,CASSQGAVVRERDYNEQFF
TRBV13,TRBD2,TRBJ2-3,CASSQRTSSTDTQYF
TRBV5-4,-,TRBJ2-5,CASSASDSLETQYF
TRBV19,-,TRBJ2-7,CASSPWQGISYEQYF
TRBV7-9,-,TRBJ2-2,CASRIFGTANTGELFF
TRBV5-1,-,TRBJ2-7,CASSLDPSSYEQYF
TRBV28,-,TRBJ2-7,CASSLGGTPYEQYF
TRBV19,-,TRBJ2-2,CASTQFGNTGELFF
TRBV13,-,TRBJ2-1,CASSLSGNEQFF
TRBV9,-,TRBJ1-5,CASSIAVGQPQHF
TRBV27,-,TRBJ1-1,CASSPSIGEVGLDEAFF
TRBV2,TRBD2,TRBJ2-7,CASTALTSGRGQQYF
TRBV4-1,-,TRBJ2-1,CASSQELATSYNEQFF
TRBV6-9,-,TRBJ2-7,CASSYYGPTYEQYF
TRBV23-1,-,TRBJ1-5,CASSQVPGLDQPQHF
TRBV28,TRBD2,TRBJ2-5,CASSLGLAGGLEETQYF
TRBV28,-,TRBJ2-7,CASSLAGSSYEQYF
TRBV6-6,-,TRBJ2-2,CASSPTYAAGELFF
TRBV6-6,-,TRBJ1-1,CASRGTDAFF
TRBV6-5,-,TRBJ2-1,CASSYADLSSYNEQFF
TRBV7-9,-,TRBJ1-2,CASSPTDSLVGYTF
TRBV30,-,TRBJ1-2,CAWSDGGPGYTF
TRBV5-1,TRBD1,TRBJ2-7,CASSWGQGLVEQYF
TRBV7-9,-,TRBJ2-7,CASSVGGSYEQYF
TRBV4-3,-,TRBJ1-1,CASSQDDAAGENTEAFF
TRBV6-1,-,TRBJ1-1,CASSEAPREGDTEAFF
TRBV25-1,-,TRBJ1-1,CASSETSPLNTEAFF
TRBV11-2,-,TRBJ2-1,CASSFGSALYNEQFF